A single sample is the source of the 19 T cell receptor beta chains below, sequenced in a study of beta chain features in type 1 diabetes. Reverse transcription of all isolated RNA meant that expressed TCRB transcripts were sequenced. Sequencing was performed with immunoSEQ multiplex PCR; in TCRdb, only in-frame clones are kept and a portion is missing. The sample contains about 40,000 clones, around 60% of which appear only once. Sample: Tregs from blood. Source of these receptors: a woman aged 25 to 39 in good health.

The CDR3 DNA sequence: TGTGCCAGCAGGCTACAGGGGATCTATGGCTACACCTTC. Residues: CASRLQGIYGYTF. The chain is built from TRBV28 and TRBJ1-2; TRBD1 aligns across 7 bases. The CDR3 has 13 residues. With V trimmed by 6 bases and J by 4 bases, 5 bases remained unmatched. Germline V lookup: CDR1 MDHEN, CDR2 SYDVKM.

This clone showed up just a few times. The chain is built from TRBV18 and TRBJ2-7, with 7 bases fitting TRBD2. Germline V lookup: CDR1 KGHSH, CDR2 LQKENI. Germline trimming cut 0 bases from V and 4 bases from J; bases unmatched to any gene: 6. This CDR3 region has 15 residues. As DNA, the CDR3 is TGTGCCAGCTCACCACCGCGGGGGTATGGATACGAGCAGTACTTC. It is translated as CASSPPRGYGYEQYF.

This rearrangement joins TRBV29-1 to TRBJ2-1; D uncertain. The CDR3 extends over 11 amino acids. Germline CDR1 and CDR2: SQVTM and ANQGSEA. Trimming removed 6 bases at V and 8 bases at J, with 11 bases between. The CDR3 region has the DNA TGCAGCGTCCGATTCGCGGATGAGCAGTTCTTC. Protein product: CSVRFADEQFF.

The rearrangement joins TRBV28 to TRBJ1-2, with D tentatively TRBD1 (5 bases). Germline CDR1 reads MDHEN; CDR2 reads SYDVKM. The CDR3 covers 15 residues. V was cut by 5 bases and J by 0 bases, with 13 bases left in between. This CDR3 is CASSLGGTTNYGYTF. CDR3 sequence (DNA): TGTGCCAGCAGTCTTGGCGGGACCACTAACTATGGCTACACCTTC.

This chain connects TRBV9 to TRBJ2-5, with 8 bases lining up with TRBD1. With V trimmed by 4 bases and J by 5 bases, 4 bases remained unmatched. Germline-derived CDR1 and CDR2 are SGDLS and YYNGEE. The CDR3 consists of 13 residues. CDR3 in amino acids: CASSLDRGETQYF. CDR3 bases: TGTGCCAGCAGCCTTGACAGGGGTGAGACCCAGTACTTC.

A single count supports this clone. The gene calls are TRBV29-1 and TRBJ2-5, with D tentatively TRBD1 (5 bases). Trimming took off 3 bases at V and 7 bases at J, with 12 bases between the two ends. The CDR3 is 12 amino acids. Germline CDR1 is SQVTM and CDR2 is ANQGSEA. CDR3 in amino acids: CSVDRQSGTQYF. The CDR3 DNA is TGCAGCGTTGACAGACAGTCGGGGACCCAGTACTTC.

This chain links TRBV7-2 with TRBJ2-1; the D call may be TRBD1 or TRBD2 (5 bases each). Germline V lookup: CDR1 SGHTA, CDR2 FQGNSA. Deletions cut 5 bases from V and 10 bases from J, with 15 bases between. The CDR3 extends over 13 amino acids. CDR3 DNA: TGTGCCAGCAGCCTAGGACTGGGGCGGGAGCAGTTCTTC. Its translation is CASSLGLGREQFF.

The chain employs TRBV28 and TRBJ1-2; D not resolved. CDR1 and CDR2 from the germline V gene are MDHEN and SYDVKM. There are 12 residues in the CDR3. Trimming took 4 bases from V and 5 from J, leaving 8 bases between them. The CDR3 nucleotides are TGTGCCAGCAGTTCGCGGACTTATGGCTACACCTTC. The encoded protein is CASSSRTYGYTF.

The CDR3 reads CASSGAGGDTQYF. The CDR3 nucleotides are TGCGCCAGCAGTGGCGCGGGAGGGGATACGCAGTATTTT. The rearrangement links TRBV5-1 to TRBJ2-3, with TRBD2 identical over 9 bases. CDR3 size: 13 residues. V was pared by 5 bases and J by 6 bases, with 4 bases of the junction left unmatched. Looked up from germline, CDR1 is SGHRS and CDR2 is YFSETQ.

The chain uses TRBV11-2 and TRBJ2-7; D not resolved. The V gene's germline CDR1 is SGHAT and CDR2 FQNNGV. Trimming shortened V by 1 base and J by 1 base, and 8 bases separated the two germline ends. This CDR3 has 14 amino acids. In nucleotides, the CDR3 is TGTGCCAGCAGCTTAGTAGAGGCATCCTACGAGCAGTACTTC. Protein product: CASSLVEASYEQYF. The variable domain in full, with the rest retrieved from reference TRBV11-2 and TRBJ2-7, is EAGVAQSPRYKIIEKRQSVAFWCNPISGHATLYWYQQILGQGPKLLIQFQNNGVVDDSQLPKDRFSAERLKGVDSTLKIQPAKLEDSAVYLCASSLVEASYEQYFGPGTRLTVT.

Comments on this clone: Other DNA sequences of this sample code for an identical CDR3. V and J are TRBV6-1 and TRBJ2-3; TRBD2 matches 8 bases. V trimming: 7 bases; J trimming: 3 bases; junction bases outside the gene matches: 6. CDR1 is MNHNS and CDR2 is SASEGT in the germline V gene. The CDR3 consists of 14 residues. Here the CDR3 DNA reads TGTGCCAGCACCATAGCGGGGACGACAGATACGCAGTATTTT. Protein sequence: CASTIAGTTDTQYF.

The chain uses TRBV6-1 and TRBJ2-7; TRBD1 agrees at 9 bases. J lost 2 bases, V lost 9 bases, and 5 bases had no gene match. This CDR3 has 13 amino acids. CDR1 is MNHNS, CDR2 SASEGT, per germline. The CDR3 DNA follows: TGTGCCAGTCGGGGGACAGGGACCTACGAGCAGTACTTC. This sequence encodes CASRGTGTYEQYF.

The genes are TRBV11-2 and TRBJ2-7; 11 bases align to TRBD2. Trimming at V came to 0 bases and at J to 0 bases, leaving 13 bases not matched to a gene. The CDR3 is made up of 20 amino acids. Germline CDR1 SGHAT, CDR2 FQNNGV. The CDR3 coding sequence is TGTGCCAGCAGCTTAGACCCGGCTAGCGGGAGGCCCAAGAGCTCCTACGAGCAGTACTTC. It specifies CASSLDPASGRPKSSYEQYF.

The sample holds one count of this clone. The chain is built from TRBV2 and TRBJ1-4, with a tentative D call TRBD1 (5 bases). This CDR3 contains 13 residues. Germline assignment: CDR1 SNHLY and CDR2 FYNNEI. V lost 2 bases and J 10 bases, leaving 11 bases between the germline ends. CDR3 sequence reads: CASSEQARGKLFF. The DNA of the CDR3 is TGTGCCAGCAGTGAACAGGCTAGGGGAAAACTGTTTTTT.

The V call is TRBV5-1, the J call TRBJ2-7; D perhaps matches TRBD2 (6 bases). The CDR3 length is 14 residues. Trimming removed 4 bases from V and 1 base from J, with 12 bases in between. Germline assignment: CDR1 SGHRS and CDR2 YFSETQ. CDR3 residues: CASSPPAGSYEQYF. The CDR3 DNA is TGCGCCAGCAGCCCCCCTGCGGGATCCTACGAGCAGTACTTC. Looking up the rest from reference TRBV5-1 and TRBJ2-7 gives the full variable domain: KAGVTQTPRYLIKTRGQQVTLSCSPISGHRSVSWYQQTPGQGLQFLFEYFSETQRNKGNFPGRFSGRQFSNSRSEMNVSTLELGDSALYLCASSPPAGSYEQYFGPGTRLTVT.

The chain combines TRBV19 with TRBJ2-5, with D possibly being TRBD1 (6 bases). The J call is uncertain, as TRBJ2-7 better fits the DNA end. Looked up from germline, CDR1 is LNHDA and CDR2 is SQIVND (reference sequence). This CDR3 region has 13 residues. The CDR3 reads CASSPTVGGEQYF. The CDR3 coding sequence is TGTGCCAGTAGTCCGACCGTAGGGGGCGAGCAGTACTTC.

This clone showed up just once. The chain combines TRBV5-4 with TRBJ1-1, with D possibly matching TRBD1 (5 bases). Germline CDR1 is SGHNT and CDR2 is YYREEE (reference sequence). The CDR3 is 15 amino acids. Trimming cost V 5 bases and J 1 base, with 15 bases left between them. This CDR3 reads CASSRDSNRNTEAFF. CDR3 nucleotide sequence: TGTGCCAGCAGTCGGGACTCCAACCGGAACACTGAAGCTTTCTTT.

The chain joins TRBV12-5 to TRBJ2-2; 11 positions agree with TRBD2. Looked up from germline, CDR1 is LGHNT and CDR2 is FRNRAP. V lost 6 bases to trimming and J lost 12 bases; unmatched junction nucleotides: 9. This CDR3 has 14 residues. The CDR3 region is CASGTTSGIGKLFF. Written as DNA, the CDR3 is TGTGCTAGTGGGACGACTAGCGGGATAGGGAAGCTGTTTTTT.

The V call is TRBV6-5, the J call TRBJ2-7; 12 positions agree with TRBD1. Germline V gives CDR1 MNHEY, CDR2 SVGAGI. J was trimmed by 7 bases and V by 2 bases; bases with no gene match: 3. This CDR3 spans 14 amino acids. The CDR3 sequence is CASSYRDRGHEQYF. The CDR3 coding sequence is TGTGCCAGCAGTTACAGGGACAGGGGGCATGAGCAGTACTTC.